One sample yielded the 13 T cell receptor beta chains listed below, sequenced in a study of T cells in Graves' hyperthyroidism and ophthalmopathy. Amplified TCR beta CDR3 regions came from RNA transcripts. HTBI primers were the set used in a first-round RT-PCR of the TCR CDR3. TCRdb re-called the multiplex PCR reads with MiXCR, one entry per CDR3 protein. The sample holds 300,000 to 500,000 distinct CDR3 sequences, about 14% seen once. The sequencing sample was made of blood. The receptors originated from a man over 45 with Graves' ophthalmopathy.

Ten or more counts support this clonotype. The chain has TRBV3-1 and TRBJ2-3; D is perhaps TRBD1 or TRBD2 (6 bases each). Germline CDR1 LGHDT, CDR2 YNNKEL (reference sequence). V lost 0 bases, J lost 2 bases, and 12 bases lay in between. The CDR3 spans 16 residues. CDR3 residues: CASSQDGGGYTDTQYF. The CDR3 DNA reads TGTGCCAGCAGCCAAGATGGAGGGGGATACACAGATACGCAGTATTTT.

J is TRBJ2-5 and V is TRBV29-1; the D gene is possibly TRBD2 (6 bases). The ends were cut back, 5 bases at V and 1 base at J, with 14 bases in the middle. Germline V gives CDR1 SQVTM, CDR2 ANQGSEA. The CDR3 runs 14 residues. CDR3 sequence reads: CSVRSLAFQETQYF. In nucleotides, the CDR3 is TGCAGCGTTAGATCGCTAGCGTTCCAAGAGACCCAGTACTTC.

There are a few counts of this clonotype. The J gene is TRBJ2-5, the V gene TRBV7-6, with D maybe TRBD1 (6 bases). Germline values: CDR1 SGHVS, CDR2 FNYEAQ. V lost 5 bases and J lost 2, with 21 bases in between. The CDR3 spans 17 residues. CDR3 sequence: CASSPRGRGSVQETQYF. CDR3 in DNA: TGTGCCAGCAGCCCAAGGGGCAGGGGCTCGGTTCAAGAGACCCAGTACTTC.

On this clonotype itself: This may arise from a read error, as a much more abundant clone is one base away. V gene TRBV12-3 or TRBV12-4 combines with J gene TRBJ2-1, with D possibly being TRBD1 (6 bases). The J call could be wrong; TRBJ2-7 is a better fit for the DNA end. The CDR3 extends over 13 amino acids. The CDR3 coding sequence is TGTGCCAGTAGGGACACTAAGTACAATGAGCAGTACTTC. It codes for CASRDTKYNEQYF.

This clonotype has a count of ten or more. This chain uses TRBV19 with TRBJ1-1; 7 positions agree with TRBD1. The CDR3 runs to 12 residues. After removal of 8 bases from V and 4 bases from J, the junction contained 4 bases not matched to a gene. Looked up from germline, CDR1 is LNHDA and CDR2 is SQIVND (reference sequence). The CDR3 sequence is CASRDSRTEAFF. DNA of the CDR3: TGTGCCAGTCGGGACAGTCGCACTGAAGCTTTCTTT.

This clonotype was seen many times. The rearrangement links TRBV18 to TRBJ2-5, with D possibly being TRBD1 (6 bases). The V and J ends lost 10 bases and 2 bases respectively, with 14 bases between them. CDR3 size: 13 residues. From germline, CDR1 is KGHSH and CDR2 LQKENI. CDR3 nucleotide sequence: TGTGCCACGTCCCGGGGACAACAAGAGACCCAGTACTTC. Translating gives CATSRGQQETQYF. Full variable domain (outside the CDR3, taken from reference TRBV18 and TRBJ2-5): NAGVMQNPRHLVRRRGQEARLRCSPMKGHSHVYWYRQLPEEGLKFMVYLQKENIIDESGMPKERFSAEFPKEGPSILRIQQVVRGDSAAYFCATSRGQQETQYFGPGTRLLVL.

This clonotype showed up many times. This chain links TRBV2 with TRBJ2-7; 8 bases align to TRBD1. Germline assignment: CDR1 SNHLY and CDR2 FYNNEI. The CDR3 covers 15 residues. The trim removed 6 bases at V and 4 bases at J, leaving 11 bases unmatched. The chain's CDR3 is CASRPRTGSWYEQYF. The DNA for the CDR3 is TGTGCCAGCAGACCCAGGACAGGGTCCTGGTACGAGCAGTACTTC.

With regard to this clonotype: A read error may explain this, as a much larger clone is one base away. The chain links TRBV7-3 to TRBJ2-3; TRBD2 might be the D (6 bases). The CDR3 is 15 amino acids. From germline, CDR1 is SGHTA and CDR2 FQGTGA. The ends were cut back, 0 bases at V and 8 bases at J, with 15 bases in the middle. This CDR3 reads CASSLTISGAGTQYF. As DNA, the CDR3 is TGTGCCAGCAGCTTAACTATTTCGGGAGCAGGTACGCAGTATTTT.

This clonotype was seen at least ten times. V gene TRBV29-1 combines with J gene TRBJ2-3; 8 positions match TRBD1. The trim removed 1 base at V and 6 bases at J, leaving 6 bases unmatched. The germline V gene has CDR1 SQVTM and CDR2 ANQGSEA. This CDR3 region has 14 residues. The chain's CDR3 is CSVEGTGSADTQYF. The CDR3 DNA follows: TGCAGCGTTGAAGGGACAGGGTCGGCCGATACGCAGTATTTT.

This clonotype was recorded at least ten times. The chain carries TRBV7-2 and TRBJ2-7; 7 nucleotides match TRBD2. Germline CDR1 SGHTA, CDR2 FQGNSA. The V segment lost 8 bases and the J segment 4 bases; nucleotides outside the gene matches: 11. This CDR3 contains 14 residues. The CDR3 region is CASGQSGKWYEQYF. The CDR3 DNA reads as TGTGCCAGCGGTCAGAGCGGGAAGTGGTACGAGCAGTACTTC.

Many counts were recorded for this clonotype. The genes are TRBV27 and TRBJ1-4, with TRBD1 as a possible D gene (6 bases). Germline assignment: CDR1 MNHEY and CDR2 SMNVEV (reference sequence). V lost 3 bases, J lost 5 bases, and 10 bases lay in between. The CDR3 runs 14 residues. For the CDR3, the DNA is TGTGCCAGCAGTTTCCTTGGGGGCAATGAAAAACTGTTTTTT. This codes for CASSFLGGNEKLFF.

Notes on this clonotype: It is unclear where the CDR3 begins or ends on the DNA, so no DNA is shown, and the CDR3 is as TCRdb lists it. This sequence joins TRBV11-2 and TRBJ2-5; the DNA was not compared with TRBD1, the D call given in the table. The CDR3 length is 19 residues, termini included. CDR1 and CDR2 from the germline V gene are SGHAT and FQNNGV. The CDR3 loop is CASSFYICSATPGMETQYF.

This clonotype occurred once. This may stem from a read error, because a much larger clone lies one nucleotide away. This chain joins TRBV28 and TRBJ1-2, with D perhaps matching TRBD1 (6 bases). Germline V lookup: CDR1 MDHEN, CDR2 SYDVKM. The CDR3 consists of 16 residues. The CDR3, as DNA: TGTGCCGGCAGTTTCCCGCAAAAGGGGGAACGGTATGGCTACACCTTC. It yields the protein CAGSFPQKGERYGYTF.